This T cell receptor (beta chain) was sequenced in a study of beta chain features in type 1 diabetes. Study findings and constraints: With patients and controls alike, PCR might favor shorter templates to an equal degree. Shortening that was moderate but significant affected the TCRB CDR3s of Type 1 diabetes patients in all four CD4+ subsets.

Every isolated RNA sample was fully reverse transcribed, so sequencing captured expressed TCRB transcripts. Sequencing used immunoSEQ multiplex PCR; TCRdb keeps in-frame clones, though not all of them. The table includes some 700,000 clones, roughly 13% detected once. This clone has only a few counts. Its specificity is not known. The CDR3 consists of 15 residues. V lost 6 bases and J 4 bases, leaving 18 bases between the germline ends. Germline CDR1 and CDR2: MNHEY and SVGAGI. The sequence came from a young man with type 1 diabetes. The rearrangement links TRBV6-5 to TRBJ1-2; D may be TRBD1 (5 bases). Sequencing used naive CD4+ T cells from blood. The CDR3: CASRPDRVGGYGYTF. CDR3 coding DNA: TGTGCCAGCAGACCCGACAGAGTGGGAGGCTATGGCTACACCTTC.